Below, 18 T cell receptor beta chains from the same sample are listed, as sequenced in a study of blood T cell repertoires in COVID-19. Data came from immunoSEQ multiplex PCR; TCRdb stores just in-frame clones and leaves some out. Of some 280,000 clones in the sample, approximately 89% are singletons; the top ten hold roughly an eighth. The sample comprised peripheral blood. The receptors were sampled from a woman aged 60 to 75 with acute or convalescent COVID-19.

CDR3 DNA: TGTGCCAGCAGTAGAACCCTCGGGACAGGCCAAGAGACCCAGTACTTC. It encodes CASSRTLGTGQETQYF. This chain connects TRBV3-1 (or the pseudogene TRBV3-2) to TRBJ2-5; 8 positions agree with TRBD1. CDR1 and CDR2 (germline): LGHDT, YNNKEL (reference sequence). This CDR3 is built from 16 residues. V lost 6 bases to trimming and J lost 1 base; unmatched junction nucleotides: 10.

This chain connects TRBV12-3 or TRBV12-4 to TRBJ2-1; tentatively, D is TRBD2 (6 bases). Trimming shortened V by 6 bases and J by 8 bases, and 8 bases separated the two germline ends. CDR3 size: 11 residues. The CDR3 nucleotides are TGTGCCAGCAGCCGGAGGGATGAGCAGTTCTTC. This gives the protein CASSRRDEQFF.

A few counts support this clone. This chain uses TRBV9 with TRBJ2-2, with 7 positions matching TRBD2. J was trimmed by 5 bases and V by 1 base; bases with no gene match: 5. The CDR3 totals 15 residues. Germline V CDR1 and CDR2: SGDLS, YYNGEE. The CDR3, as DNA: TGTGCCAGCAGCGTAAGAGCGGGAAGGACCGGGGAGCTGTTTTTT. It translates to CASSVRAGRTGELFF.

This clone was seen once. J is TRBJ1-1 and V is TRBV2; the D gene is possibly TRBD1 (5 bases). CDR1 SNHLY and CDR2 FYNNEI come from the germline V gene. V was clipped by 2 bases and J by 5 bases, with 18 bases between them. The CDR3 has 16 amino acids. The CDR3 here is CASSELFGRGLTEAFF. CDR3 bases: TGTGCCAGCAGTGAACTTTTCGGGAGGGGTCTAACTGAAGCTTTCTTT.

The chain recombines TRBV24-1 with TRBJ2-1, with 7 nucleotides matching TRBD2. CDR1 is KGHDR, CDR2 SFDVKD, per germline. V trimming: 0 bases; J trimming: 9 bases; junction bases outside the gene matches: 7. This CDR3 has 15 amino acids. The CDR3 region is CATSDLRLPSGEQFF. In DNA, the CDR3 is TGTGCCACCAGTGATTTGCGACTTCCTAGCGGTGAGCAGTTCTTC.

The V and J genes are TRBV27 and TRBJ2-7; 7 positions match TRBD2. Trimming removed 7 bases from V and 1 base from J; junction bases left unmatched: 19. Germline V lookup: CDR1 MNHEY, CDR2 SMNVEV (reference sequence). CDR3 length: 18 residues. The CDR3 loop is CASKVSLGGSGFSYEQYF. The CDR3 DNA is TGTGCCAGCAAAGTCTCTCTCGGTGGTAGCGGGTTTTCCTACGAGCAGTACTTC.

This chain joins TRBV7-9 and TRBJ2-7; D is ambiguous. CDR1 SEHNR and CDR2 FQNEAQ come from the germline V gene (reference sequence). V lost 3 bases and J 7 bases, leaving 7 bases between the germline ends. The CDR3 runs to 11 residues. CDR3 DNA sequence: TGTGCCAGCAGCTTCGCAGATGAGCAGTACTTC. Protein product: CASSFADEQYF.

This chain connects TRBV19 to TRBJ1-1; 8 nucleotides agree with TRBD1. The germline V gene has CDR1 LNHDA and CDR2 SQIVND (reference sequence). The CDR3 contains 13 residues. With V trimmed by 7 bases and J by 6 bases, 7 bases remained unmatched. The chain's CDR3 is CASIRTGSAEAFF. In nucleotides, the CDR3 is TGTGCCAGTATCCGGACAGGGTCGGCTGAAGCTTTCTTT.

J is TRBJ1-4 and V is TRBV14; no definite D call. Germline V gives CDR1 SGHDN, CDR2 FVKESK. V lost 4 bases and J lost 8, with 17 bases in between. This CDR3 is built from 15 residues. The CDR3, as DNA: TGTGCCAGCAGCCTCCCCGAGAGGTTGAGGGAAAAACTGTTTTTT. Its translation: CASSLPERLREKLFF.

The DNA of the CDR3 is TGTGCCAGCAGTTACCTCCTTATCCGGAGTGAGCAGTTCTTC. It translates to CASSYLLIRSEQFF. The chain employs TRBV6-2 or TRBV6-3 and TRBJ2-1; D is unresolved. V lost 2 bases and J 9 bases, leaving 14 bases between the germline ends. CDR3 length: 14 amino acids. The germline CDR1 and CDR2 sequences are MNHEY and SVGEGT.

The CDR3 spells CSVVGTTYNEQFF. In DNA, the CDR3 is TGCAGCGTTGTCGGGACTACCTACAATGAGCAGTTCTTC. The V and J genes are TRBV29-1 and TRBJ2-1, with TRBD2 identical over 7 bases. Germline loops: CDR1 SQVTM, CDR2 ANQGSEA. The length of the CDR3 is 13 residues. Unmatched junction bases numbered 2, after V lost 4 bases and J lost 2 bases.

This chain joins TRBV6-6 and TRBJ1-2; 9 bases line up with TRBD1. Germline V gene data show CDR1 as MNHNY and CDR2 as SVGAGI (reference sequence). V shed 7 bases and J 3 bases; nucleotides not matched to a gene: 6. This CDR3 contains 14 residues. Here the CDR3 reads CASTPQGADYGYTF. CDR3 DNA sequence: TGTGCCAGCACCCCACAGGGGGCAGACTATGGCTACACCTTC.

J is TRBJ2-5 and V is TRBV7-9; D remains ambiguous. The CDR3 covers 14 residues. Trimming removed 0 bases from V and 0 bases from J, with 5 bases in between. Looked up from germline, CDR1 is SEHNR and CDR2 is FQNEAQ (reference sequence). CDR3 sequence: CASSLAANQETQYF. The CDR3 DNA sequence: TGTGCCAGCAGCTTAGCAGCAAACCAAGAGACCCAGTACTTC. Full variable domain (remainder filled in from reference TRBV7-9 and TRBJ2-5): DTGVSQNPRHKITKRGQNVTFRCDPISEHNRLYWYRQTLGQGPEFLTYFQNEAQLEKSRLLSDRFSAERPKGSFSTLEIQRTEQGDSAMYLCASSLAANQETQYFGPGTRLLVL.

The chain is built from TRBV4-3 and TRBJ1-6, with TRBD1 identical over 10 bases. Germline CDR1 and CDR2: LGHNA and YSLEER. This CDR3 region has 14 residues. Unmatched junction bases numbered 0, after V lost 3 bases and J lost 7 bases. Here the CDR3 DNA reads TGCGCCAGCAGCCAGACAGGGGGCAATTCACCCCTCCACTTT. Protein: CASSQTGGNSPLHF.

V usage is TRBV21-1 and J usage is TRBJ1-3; the table's D call, TRBD1, was not checked against the DNA. TRBV21-1 is an annotated pseudogene. The CDR3 contains 15 residues. The CDR3 sequence: CASSKGAGFGNTIYF. The DNA for the CDR3 is TGTGCCAGCAGCAAAGGCGCAGGGTTCGGAAACACCATATATTTT.

The chain combines TRBV28 with TRBJ1-1; D remains unclear. Germline values: CDR1 MDHEN, CDR2 SYDVKM. The CDR3 is 13 amino acids. Trimming removed 5 bases from V and 6 bases from J, with 13 bases in between. The CDR3 spells CASSTDGLAEAFF. Here the CDR3 DNA reads TGTGCCAGCAGTACCGATGGGCTCGCTGAAGCTTTCTTT.

This chain uses TRBV2 with TRBJ2-1; D not certain. CDR3 length equals 15 residues. CDR1 SNHLY and CDR2 FYNNEI come from the germline V gene. Trimming cost V 4 bases and J 0 bases, with 10 bases left between them. The CDR3 DNA is TGTGCCAGCAGTGGACTGCAGAGCTCCTACAATGAGCAGTTCTTC. This gives the protein CASSGLQSSYNEQFF.

The genes are TRBV18 and TRBJ2-7; 12 bases match TRBD2. This CDR3 is 15 amino acids long. V dropped 5 bases and J dropped 5; count of bases not matched to a gene: 7. CDR1 and CDR2 (germline): KGHSH, LQKENI. CDR3 sequence: CASSYLAGGPDEQYF. Written as DNA, the CDR3 is TGTGCCAGCTCATACCTAGCGGGAGGGCCGGACGAGCAGTACTTC.